Shown below are 21 T cell receptor beta chains from a single sample sequenced in a study of T cell responses to AZD1222 COVID-19 vaccine. Libraries were prepared by immunoSEQ multiplex PCR; TCRdb keeps only in-frame clonotypes and omits some of them. The sample includes fewer than 150,000 clones, approximately 90% of them seen just once. The sequences come from peripheral blood, collected on day 0 of AZD1222 vaccination. Every receptor here comes from an adult in good health.

This chain links TRBV7-9 with TRBJ1-2; D is uncertain. This CDR3 has 14 amino acids. The germline CDR1 and CDR2 sequences are SEHNR and FQNEAQ (reference sequence). V was cut by 0 bases and J by 6 bases, with 11 bases left in between. CDR3 in amino acids: CASSLAQRGHGYTF. The CDR3 DNA reads as TGTGCCAGCAGCTTAGCGCAGCGGGGTCATGGCTACACCTTC.

CDR3 region: CASSIEELSYNEQFF. CDR3 sequence (DNA): TGTGCCAGTAGTATTGAGGAGCTGTCTTACAATGAGCAGTTCTTC. The chain carries TRBV19 and TRBJ2-1, with D unresolved. This CDR3 region has 15 residues. Germline CDR1 LNHDA, CDR2 SQIVND (reference sequence). Trimming cost V 3 bases and J 4 bases, with 13 bases left between them.

This sequence joins TRBV10-1 and TRBJ2-1; 13 nucleotides line up with TRBD2. The ends lost 6 bases at V and 8 bases at J; junction bases unmatched: 13. The CDR3 sequence is 17 residues long. Per germline, CDR1 WNHNN and CDR2 SYGVQD (reference sequence). For the CDR3, the DNA is TGCGCCAGCAGCCTCGGTAGGACTAGCGGGAGCGGAGATGAGCAGTTCTTC. Its translation: CASSLGRTSGSGDEQFF.

The chain employs TRBV5-6 and TRBJ1-3, with D unclear. From germline, CDR1 is SGHDT and CDR2 YYEEEE. CDR3 length: 17 amino acids. V lost 0 bases, J lost 3 bases, and 16 bases lay in between. The CDR3 loop is CASSLAPSLKDGNTIYF. The CDR3 nucleotides read TGTGCCAGCAGCTTGGCCCCCTCTCTCAAGGATGGAAACACCATATATTTT.

V gene TRBV18 combines with J gene TRBJ1-4; the D gene is possibly TRBD1 (5 bases). The CDR3 length is 18 residues. From germline, CDR1 is KGHSH and CDR2 LQKENI. The V end was cut by 1 base, the J end by 0 bases, with 15 bases between. CDR3 DNA sequence: TGTGCCAGCTCACCACGGGACGGATTAGATGCAACTAATGAAAAACTGTTTTTT. It is translated as CASSPRDGLDATNEKLFF.

This chain joins TRBV12-3 or TRBV12-4 and TRBJ1-2; D is unclear. The CDR3 consists of 13 residues. Trimming pared 4 bases from V and 2 bases from J, leaving 8 bases between. CDR3: CASSYGRNYGYTF. The CDR3 nucleotides are TGTGCCAGCAGTTACGGAAGGAACTATGGCTACACCTTC.

The rearrangement links TRBV9 to TRBJ1-1, with unresolved D. The CDR3 is 15 residues long. Trimming removed 0 bases at V and 12 bases at J, with 21 bases between. Germline CDR1 reads SGDLS; CDR2 reads YYNGEE. CDR3 nucleotides: TGTGCCAGCAGCGTAGATGACGCGCCGATTAAGATTACTTTCTTT. Translation: CASSVDDAPIKITFF.

The chain has TRBV5-1 and TRBJ2-2; 7 nucleotides match TRBD2. The CDR3 covers 15 residues. The trim removed 4 bases at V and 3 bases at J, leaving 6 bases unmatched. CDR1 and CDR2 (germline): SGHRS, YFSETQ. The CDR3 here is CASSIQAGYTGELFF. The CDR3 DNA is TGCGCCAGCAGCATTCAAGCGGGATACACCGGGGAGCTGTTTTTT.

This chain connects TRBV10-1 to TRBJ1-3; possibly TRBD1 for D (6 bases). The CDR3 covers 14 residues. Germline V gene data show CDR1 as WNHNN and CDR2 as SYGVQD (reference sequence). The V and J ends lost 6 bases and 2 bases respectively, with 11 bases between them. CDR3 sequence (DNA): TGCGCCAGCAGCGCCGGGACACCTGGAAACACCATATATTTT. Encoded protein: CASSAGTPGNTIYF.

For the CDR3, the DNA is TGTGCCAGCAGCTTAAGGTCCAATCAGCCCCAGCATTTT. Translated: CASSLRSNQPQHF. The chain uses TRBV7-2 and TRBJ1-5, with D hard to call. This CDR3 contains 13 residues. Germline lookup yields CDR1 SGHTA and CDR2 FQGNSA. Deletions cut 2 bases from V and 3 bases from J, with 5 bases between.

J is TRBJ1-5 and V is TRBV3-1 (or the pseudogene TRBV3-2); D call uncertain. CDR1 is LGHDT and CDR2 is YNNKEL in the germline V gene (reference sequence). Deletions cut 0 bases from V and 4 bases from J, with 4 bases between. The CDR3 has 13 residues. The DNA of the CDR3 is TGTGCCAGCAGCCAAGATGAAAATCAGCCCCAGCATTTT. It yields the protein CASSQDENQPQHF.

The gene calls are TRBV19 and TRBJ1-1; D unresolved. This CDR3 is 13 amino acids long. The germline V and J ends were trimmed by 6 bases and 4 bases, with 12 bases remaining between them. Germline V gives CDR1 LNHDA, CDR2 SQIVND (reference sequence). The CDR3 protein is CASRTSVGTEAFF. The CDR3 DNA is TGTGCCAGTAGGACGTCGGTGGGCACTGAAGCTTTCTTT.

The CDR3 protein is CASSLGVEAFF. The CDR3 nucleotides are TGTGCCAGCAGCTTGGGGGTTGAAGCTTTCTTT. The chain couples TRBV5-6 to TRBJ1-1; unclear D gene. The CDR3 runs to 11 residues. Germline V CDR1 and CDR2: SGHDT, YYEEEE. V gave up 0 bases and J gave up 7 bases, with 4 bases separating them.

The chain combines TRBV11-2 with TRBJ2-1; D possibly corresponds to TRBD2 (5 bases). The V end was cut by 0 bases, the J end by 8 bases, with 14 bases between. This CDR3 has 15 residues. CDR1 is SGHAT, CDR2 FQNNGV, per germline. The CDR3 here is CASSLESTRSHEQFF. CDR3 coding DNA: TGTGCCAGCAGCTTAGAATCCACTAGATCCCATGAGCAGTTCTTC.

V gene TRBV6-2 or TRBV6-3 combines with J gene TRBJ1-2; 8 nucleotides agree with TRBD1. The V segment lost 4 bases and the J segment 4 bases; nucleotides outside the gene matches: 2. Germline-derived CDR1 and CDR2 are MNHEY and SVGEGT. There are 13 residues in the CDR3. The CDR3 is CASSFGTGYGYTF. The CDR3 coding sequence is TGTGCCAGCAGTTTCGGGACAGGCTATGGCTACACCTTC.

This chain links TRBV29-1 with TRBJ2-7; tentatively, D is TRBD2 (6 bases). This CDR3 is 13 amino acids long. Germline V gene lookup returns CDR1 SQVTM and CDR2 ANQGSEA. V dropped 4 bases and J dropped 3 bases, with 13 bases sitting between them. The CDR3 nucleotides read TGCAGCGTTGGTTTTCTCGGGAGCTACGAGCAGTACTTC. It translates to CSVGFLGSYEQYF.

J is TRBJ2-7 and V is TRBV4-1, with D possibly matching TRBD1 (6 bases). The CDR3 covers 15 residues. Germline CDR1 MGHRA, CDR2 YSYEKL. V was trimmed by 6 bases and J by 2 bases, leaving 17 bases between them. DNA of the CDR3: TGCGCCAGCAGAAGTAACGTCAGGGGCCCCTACGAGCAGTACTTC. It yields the protein CASRSNVRGPYEQYF.

The chain is built from TRBV2 and TRBJ1-6; possible D gene TRBD1, 6 bases. Germline V CDR1 and CDR2: SNHLY, FYNNEI. Trimming removed 4 bases from V and 6 bases from J, with 13 bases in between. CDR3 length: 15 amino acids. The CDR3 nucleotides read TGTGCCAGCAGTGTTGGACAGTCGGGTAATTCACCCCTCCACTTT. This encodes CASSVGQSGNSPLHF.

The chain recombines TRBV19 with TRBJ1-2; no clear D. The CDR3 covers 15 residues. The germline CDR1 and CDR2 sequences are LNHDA and SQIVND (reference sequence). Deletions cut 7 bases from V and 1 base from J, with 16 bases between. In nucleotides, the CDR3 is TGTGCCAGTACTGCAGTAAGGAATTATAACTATGGCTACACCTTC. This gives the protein CASTAVRNYNYGYTF.

The rearrangement joins TRBV7-9 to TRBJ1-4; no firm D call. Trimming removed 3 bases from V and 0 bases from J, with 8 bases in between. This CDR3 is 15 amino acids long. Germline V gene sequence: CDR1 SEHNR, CDR2 FQNEAQ (reference sequence). In DNA, the CDR3 is TGTGCCAGCAGCTTGGACCGTGCAACTAATGAAAAACTGTTTTTT. Protein product: CASSLDRATNEKLFF.

The rearrangement links TRBV7-9 to TRBJ2-1; D remains ambiguous. This CDR3 is built from 15 residues. V lost 3 bases, J lost 3 bases, and 12 bases lay in between. The germline V gene has CDR1 SEHNR and CDR2 FQNEAQ (reference sequence). CDR3: CASSFNRIGYNEQFF. The DNA for the CDR3 is TGTGCCAGCAGCTTCAATCGGATTGGCTACAATGAGCAGTTCTTC.